The clone carrying this TCR beta chain was seen just once. With 4 bases clipped from V and 3 bases from J, the junction kept 8 bases outside the gene matches. Germline V gene sequence: CDR1 ENHRY, CDR2 SYGVKD. The CDR3 has 15 amino acids. This sample is drawn from a study of blood T cell repertoires in COVID-19. On the study more broadly: Some COVID-19 samples were acute and others convalescent; all came from the United States, Italy and Spain. Sources were T cells, B-cell-depleted T cells, or PBMCs; the material itself was cDNA or gDNA.

TCRdb keeps only in-frame clones here, not all; method: immunoSEQ multiplex PCR. The data hold 110,000 to 150,000 clones, with roughly 75% observed a single time. The source is a woman between 50 and 59 years old who had recovered from COVID-19. Sequencing used PBMCs or T cells enriched from blood (not recorded which). This chain links TRBV10-3 with TRBJ2-7; 8 nucleotides match TRBD1. The CDR3 DNA reads TGTGCCATCAGTGTCCCTGACAGGGGAAACTACGAGCAGTACTTC. This encodes CAISVPDRGNYEQYF.